This T cell receptor beta chain is from a study of T cells in Graves' hyperthyroidism and ophthalmopathy. Broader study findings: Most clonotypes expanded in the thyroid (above 0.001) were also present in blood.

RNA transcripts served as the template for amplifying TCR beta CDR3 regions. An initial round of RT-PCR targeting the TCR CDR3 relied on the HTBI primer set. TCRdb ran MiXCR on the multiplex PCR reads and lists one entry per CDR3 protein. This sample has just over 550,000 distinct CDR3 sequences, with around 46% found just once. The CDR3 spans 13 residues. Germline loops: CDR1 SGDLS, CDR2 YYNGEE. V shed 0 bases and J shed 5 bases, with 6 bases lying between them. Remarks on this clonotype: The antigen remains unidentified.

Diagnosis of hyperthyroidism was new in patients aged 18 to 65, and its duration was under 2 months. A patient was excluded if there was uncontrolled infection, other autoimmune disease, pregnancy or lactation. Based on clinical symptoms, serum thyroxine and TRAb, thyroid ultrasound and orbital computed tomography, diagnoses were reached. The chain combines TRBV9 with TRBJ1-5; D gene uncertain. The specimen sequenced was peripheral blood or thyroid tissue (not recorded which). The sequence was collected from a woman aged 18-30 years with Graves' hyperthyroidism. CDR3 region: CASSVEFDQPQHF. CDR3 DNA sequence: TGTGCCAGCAGCGTAGAATTTGATCAGCCCCAGCATTTT.